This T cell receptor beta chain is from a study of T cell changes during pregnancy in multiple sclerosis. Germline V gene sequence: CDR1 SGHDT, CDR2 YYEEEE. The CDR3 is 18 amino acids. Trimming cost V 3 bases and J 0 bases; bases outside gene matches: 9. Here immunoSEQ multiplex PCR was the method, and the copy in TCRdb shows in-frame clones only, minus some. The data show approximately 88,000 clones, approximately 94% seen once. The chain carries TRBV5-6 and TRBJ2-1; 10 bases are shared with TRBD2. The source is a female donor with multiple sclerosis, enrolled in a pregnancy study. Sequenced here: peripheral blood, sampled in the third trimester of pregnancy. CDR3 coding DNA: TGTGCCAGCAGCTCCCCAGGACCTAGCGGGAGCTCCTACAATGAGCAGTTCTTC. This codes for CASSSPGPSGSSYNEQFF.